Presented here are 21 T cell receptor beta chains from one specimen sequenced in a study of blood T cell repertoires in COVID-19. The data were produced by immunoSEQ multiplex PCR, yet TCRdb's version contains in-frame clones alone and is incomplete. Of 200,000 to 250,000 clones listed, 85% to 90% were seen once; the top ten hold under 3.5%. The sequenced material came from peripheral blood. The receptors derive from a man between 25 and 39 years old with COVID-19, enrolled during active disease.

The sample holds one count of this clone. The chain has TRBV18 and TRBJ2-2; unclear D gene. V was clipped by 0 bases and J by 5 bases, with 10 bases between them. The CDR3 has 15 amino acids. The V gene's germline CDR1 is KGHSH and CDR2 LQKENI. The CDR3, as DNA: TGTGCCAGCTCACCACCGTCAGGTTGGACCGGGGAGCTGTTTTTT. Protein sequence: CASSPPSGWTGELFF.

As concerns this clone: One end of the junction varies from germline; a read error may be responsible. CDR3 DNA: TGTGCCAGCTCACCACCGGAGGCGAACGCTGAAGCTTTCTTT. Its protein is CASSPPEANAEAFF. V and J are TRBV18 and TRBJ1-1; D gene unclear. The CDR3 length is 14 residues. From germline, CDR1 is KGHSH and CDR2 LQKENI.

In DNA, the CDR3 is TGTGCCAGCAGCGTACAACTCTACAATGAGCAGTTCTTC. Translating it yields CASSVQLYNEQFF. The V and J genes are TRBV9 and TRBJ2-1; D is uncertain. CDR1 is SGDLS, CDR2 YYNGEE, per germline. The CDR3 length is 13 residues. V lost 1 base and J lost 3, with 5 bases in between.

The CDR3 DNA follows: TGTGCCAGCAGTTACTCCTGGGAGCTGTTTTTT. Translated, it gives CASSYSWELFF. The chain employs TRBV6-6 and TRBJ2-2, with D unclear. Germline loops: CDR1 MNHNY, CDR2 SVGAGI (reference sequence). The CDR3 length is 11 residues. Trimming stripped 0 bases from V and 9 bases from J, with 2 bases between.

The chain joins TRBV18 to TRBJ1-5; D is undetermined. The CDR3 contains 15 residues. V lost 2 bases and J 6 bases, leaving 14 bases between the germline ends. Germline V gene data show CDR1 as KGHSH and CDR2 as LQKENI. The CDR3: CASSPSTNAGQPQHF. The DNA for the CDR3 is TGTGCCAGCTCACCAAGTACCAACGCCGGTCAGCCCCAGCATTTT.

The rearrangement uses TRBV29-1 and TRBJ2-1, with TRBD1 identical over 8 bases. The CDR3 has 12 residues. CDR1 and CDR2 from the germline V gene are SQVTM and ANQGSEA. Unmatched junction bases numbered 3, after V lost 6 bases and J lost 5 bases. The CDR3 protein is CSVDREHNEQFF. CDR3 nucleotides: TGCAGCGTGGACAGGGAACACAATGAGCAGTTCTTC.

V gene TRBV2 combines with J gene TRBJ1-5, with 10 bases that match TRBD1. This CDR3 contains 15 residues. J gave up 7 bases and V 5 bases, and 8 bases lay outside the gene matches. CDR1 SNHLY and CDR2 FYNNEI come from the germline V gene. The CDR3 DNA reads TGTGCCAGCAGTCCCGGGACAGGGGTTTACCAGCCCCAGCATTTT. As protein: CASSPGTGVYQPQHF.

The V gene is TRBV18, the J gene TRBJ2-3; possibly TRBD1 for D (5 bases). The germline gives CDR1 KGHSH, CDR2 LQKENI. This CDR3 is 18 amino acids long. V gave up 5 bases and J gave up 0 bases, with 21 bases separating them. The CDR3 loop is CASSRQSSQDTSTDTQYF. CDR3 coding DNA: TGTGCCAGCTCAAGACAATCCTCGCAGGACACTAGCACAGATACGCAGTATTTT.

The CDR3 protein is CASSFGRPTYEQYF. In nucleotides, the CDR3 is TGTGCCAGCAGCTTCGGGAGGCCTACCTACGAGCAGTACTTC. The chain uses TRBV7-9 and TRBJ2-7; 7 nucleotides align to TRBD2. The CDR3 consists of 14 residues. The germline gives CDR1 SEHNR, CDR2 FQNEAQ (reference sequence). Losses at the gene ends were 3 bases for V and 2 bases for J; bases not matched to a gene: 4.

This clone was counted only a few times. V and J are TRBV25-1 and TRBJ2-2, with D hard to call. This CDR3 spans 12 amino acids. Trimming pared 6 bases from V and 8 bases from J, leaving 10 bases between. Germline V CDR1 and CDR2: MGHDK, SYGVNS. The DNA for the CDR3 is TGTGCCAGCAGCTCCCTCGGGGGGGAGCTGTTTTTT. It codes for CASSSLGGELFF.

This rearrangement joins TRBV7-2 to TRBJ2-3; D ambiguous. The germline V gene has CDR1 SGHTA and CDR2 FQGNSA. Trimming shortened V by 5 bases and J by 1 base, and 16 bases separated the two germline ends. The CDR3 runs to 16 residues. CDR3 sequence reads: CASSPQFREGTDTQYF. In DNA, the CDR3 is TGTGCCAGCAGCCCCCAGTTTCGAGAGGGCACAGATACGCAGTATTTT.

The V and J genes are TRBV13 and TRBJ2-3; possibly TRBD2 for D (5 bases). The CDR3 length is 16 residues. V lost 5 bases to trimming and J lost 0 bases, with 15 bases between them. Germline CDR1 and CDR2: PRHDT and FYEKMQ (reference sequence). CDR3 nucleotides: TGTGCCAGCAGCCACCGGAGGCCTGTTAGCACAGATACGCAGTATTTT. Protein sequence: CASSHRRPVSTDTQYF.

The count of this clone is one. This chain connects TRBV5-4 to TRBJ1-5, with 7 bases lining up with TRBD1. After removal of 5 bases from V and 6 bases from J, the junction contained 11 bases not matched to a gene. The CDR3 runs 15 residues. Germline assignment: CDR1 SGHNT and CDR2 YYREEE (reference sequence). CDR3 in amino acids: CASSQTPTGPQPQHF. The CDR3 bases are TGTGCCAGCAGTCAGACCCCGACAGGGCCTCAGCCCCAGCATTTT.

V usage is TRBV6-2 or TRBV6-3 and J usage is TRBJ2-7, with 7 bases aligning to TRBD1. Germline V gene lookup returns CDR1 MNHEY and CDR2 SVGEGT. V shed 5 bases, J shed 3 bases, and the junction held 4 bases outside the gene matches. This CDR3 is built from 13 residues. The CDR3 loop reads CASSRDRVYEQYF. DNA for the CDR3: TGTGCCAGCAGTAGAGACAGGGTCTACGAGCAGTACTTC.

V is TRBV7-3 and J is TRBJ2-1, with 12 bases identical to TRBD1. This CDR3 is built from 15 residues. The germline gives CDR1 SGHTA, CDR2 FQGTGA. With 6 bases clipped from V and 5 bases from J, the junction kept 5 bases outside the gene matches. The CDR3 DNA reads TGTGCCAGCAGTTCCGGGACAGGGGGCCACAATGAGCAGTTCTTC. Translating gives CASSSGTGGHNEQFF.

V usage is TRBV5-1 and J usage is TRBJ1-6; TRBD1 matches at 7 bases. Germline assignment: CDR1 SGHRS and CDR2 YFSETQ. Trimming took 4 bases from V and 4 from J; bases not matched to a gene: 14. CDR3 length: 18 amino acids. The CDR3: CASSAVDIGTDYNSPLHF. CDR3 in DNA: TGCGCCAGCAGCGCCGTTGATATAGGGACAGATTATAATTCACCCCTCCACTTT.

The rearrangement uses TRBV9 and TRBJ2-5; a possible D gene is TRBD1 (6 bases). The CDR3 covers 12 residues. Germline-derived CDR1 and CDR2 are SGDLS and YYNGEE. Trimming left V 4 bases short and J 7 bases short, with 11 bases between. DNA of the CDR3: TGTGCCAGCAGCTCGACCAGGGGGACCCAGTACTTC. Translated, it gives CASSSTRGTQYF. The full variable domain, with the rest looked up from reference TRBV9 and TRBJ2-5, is DSGVTQTPKHLITATGQRVTLRCSPRSGDLSVYWYQQSLDQGLQFLIQYYNGEERAKGNILERFSAQQFPDLHSELNLSSLELGDSALYFCASSSTRGTQYFGPGTRLLVL.

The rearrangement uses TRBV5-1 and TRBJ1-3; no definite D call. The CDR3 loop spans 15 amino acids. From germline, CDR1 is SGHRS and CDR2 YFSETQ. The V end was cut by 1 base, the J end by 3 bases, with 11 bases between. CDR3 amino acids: CASSLNAGYGNTIYF. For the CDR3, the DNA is TGCGCCAGCAGCTTGAATGCGGGGTATGGAAACACCATATATTTT. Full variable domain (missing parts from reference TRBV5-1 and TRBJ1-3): KAGVTQTPRYLIKTRGQQVTLSCSPISGHRSVSWYQQTPGQGLQFLFEYFSETQRNKGNFPGRFSGRQFSNSRSEMNVSTLELGDSALYLCASSLNAGYGNTIYFGEGSWLTVV.

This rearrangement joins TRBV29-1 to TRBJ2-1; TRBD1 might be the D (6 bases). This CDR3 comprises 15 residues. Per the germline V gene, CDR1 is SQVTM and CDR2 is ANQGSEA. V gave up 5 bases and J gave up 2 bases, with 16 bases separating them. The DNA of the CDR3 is TGCAGCGTTTCCCAATGGGGGACACCCTACAATGAGCAGTTCTTC. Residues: CSVSQWGTPYNEQFF.

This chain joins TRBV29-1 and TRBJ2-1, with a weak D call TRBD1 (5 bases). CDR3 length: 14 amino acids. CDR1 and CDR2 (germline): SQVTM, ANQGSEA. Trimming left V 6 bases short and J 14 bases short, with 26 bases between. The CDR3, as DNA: TGCAGCGTCCAGCCTTACAGGTCGGTCCCTGTGGAGTTCTTC. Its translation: CSVQPYRSVPVEFF.

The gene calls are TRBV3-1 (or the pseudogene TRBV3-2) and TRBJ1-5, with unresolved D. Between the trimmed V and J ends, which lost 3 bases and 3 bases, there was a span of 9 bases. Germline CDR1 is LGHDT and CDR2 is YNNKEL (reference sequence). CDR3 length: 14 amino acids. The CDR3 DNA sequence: TGTGCCAGCAGCCAGGGCCCGATCAATCAGCCCCAGCATTTT. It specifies CASSQGPINQPQHF.